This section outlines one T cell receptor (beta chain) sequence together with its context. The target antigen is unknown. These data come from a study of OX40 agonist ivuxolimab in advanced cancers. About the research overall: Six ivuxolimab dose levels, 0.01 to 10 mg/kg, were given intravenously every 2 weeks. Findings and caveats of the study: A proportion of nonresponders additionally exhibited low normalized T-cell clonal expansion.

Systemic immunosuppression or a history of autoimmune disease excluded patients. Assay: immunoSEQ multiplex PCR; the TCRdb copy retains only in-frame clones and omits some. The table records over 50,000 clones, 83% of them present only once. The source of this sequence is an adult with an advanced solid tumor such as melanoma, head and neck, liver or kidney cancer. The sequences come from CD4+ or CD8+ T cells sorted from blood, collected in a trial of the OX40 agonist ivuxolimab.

The CDR3 reads CASSPVTGPKNIQYF. The CDR3 bases are TGTGCCAGCAGCCCGGTAACGGGGCCCAAAAACATTCAGTACTTC. The V and J genes are TRBV11-2 and TRBJ2-4; D tentatively reads TRBD1 or TRBD2 (5 bases each). The CDR3 is 15 amino acids. V lost 5 bases and J lost 2, with 13 bases in between. CDR1 and CDR2 (germline): SGHAT, FQNNGV.